The 30 T cell receptor beta chains in this list originate from one sample, sequenced in a study of shared clonotypes between healthy human individuals. This table comes from immunoSEQ multiplex PCR, and its TCRdb copy is limited to in-frame clones, with some not included. The repertoire has 2 million to 2.5 million clones, just under 95% of them found once; the top ten carry 0.3% to 0.4%. The sequencing sample was made of naive CD4+ T cells from PBMCs. Specified subset: CD45RA+ positively selected. The receptors originated from a young man in good health. Some clones in this sample may be carry-over from other donors' samples.

The chain carries TRBV2 and TRBJ2-7, with TRBD1 as a possible D gene (5 bases). The V and J ends lost 8 bases and 2 bases respectively, with 13 bases between them. This CDR3 has 13 residues. Germline CDR1 SNHLY, CDR2 FYNNEI. The CDR3 DNA reads as TGTGCCAGCGGCTCGGACACCCCCTACGAGCAGTACTTC. It codes for CASGSDTPYEQYF.

Written as DNA, the CDR3 is TGCGCCAGCAGCCAAGGACAAGCCTCTGGAAACACCATATATTTT. Protein product: CASSQGQASGNTIYF. The V and J genes are TRBV5-1 and TRBJ1-3, with D perhaps matching TRBD1 (5 bases). The germline V gene encodes CDR1 SGHRS and CDR2 YFSETQ. V was pared by 4 bases and J by 0 bases, with 11 bases between. The CDR3 spans 15 residues.

The chain combines TRBV9 with TRBJ2-2; D gene ambiguous. This CDR3 spans 13 amino acids. V was clipped by 0 bases and J by 4 bases, with 4 bases between them. Germline V CDR1 and CDR2: SGDLS, YYNGEE. The CDR3: CASSVASTGELFF. CDR3 bases: TGTGCCAGCAGCGTAGCCAGCACCGGGGAGCTGTTTTTT.

This chain joins TRBV5-1 and TRBJ2-1, with unresolved D. Trimming took 4 bases from V and 2 from J, leaving 13 bases between them. The CDR3 loop spans 15 amino acids. Germline V gene lookup returns CDR1 SGHRS and CDR2 YFSETQ. In nucleotides, the CDR3 is TGCGCCAGCAGCCCAACTATAAGCGCCTACAATGAGCAGTTCTTC. It is translated as CASSPTISAYNEQFF. The full variable domain, completed using reference TRBV5-1 and TRBJ2-1, is KAGVTQTPRYLIKTRGQQVTLSCSPISGHRSVSWYQQTPGQGLQFLFEYFSETQRNKGNFPGRFSGRQFSNSRSEMNVSTLELGDSALYLCASSPTISAYNEQFFGPGTRLTVL.

The chain employs TRBV7-9 and TRBJ1-4, with D possibly TRBD1 on 6 matching bases. There are 17 residues in the CDR3. Trimming stripped 7 bases from V and 2 bases from J, with 20 bases between. From germline, CDR1 is SEHNR and CDR2 FQNEAQ (reference sequence). The CDR3 bases are TGTGCCAGCACCCAGTGGGGGGCTCGGGGCACTAATGAAAAACTGTTTTTT. This encodes CASTQWGARGTNEKLFF.

V gene TRBV7-9 combines with J gene TRBJ1-5; TRBD1 is a possible D gene (5 bases). Looked up from germline, CDR1 is SEHNR and CDR2 is FQNEAQ (reference sequence). The CDR3 is 17 amino acids. Trimming took 5 bases from V and 0 from J, leaving 17 bases between them. The CDR3 here is CASSRDVERDSNQPQHF. DNA for the CDR3: TGTGCCAGCAGCCGGGACGTGGAACGCGATAGCAATCAGCCCCAGCATTTT.

The chain combines TRBV18 with TRBJ2-7; D may be TRBD1 or TRBD2 (5 bases each). The CDR3 covers 16 residues. Trimming left V 2 bases short and J 7 bases short, with 21 bases between. CDR1 and CDR2 (germline): KGHSH, LQKENI. The CDR3 is CASSPYRDANSGEQYF. The DNA of the CDR3 is TGTGCCAGCTCACCATACCGGGACGCAAATTCAGGAGAGCAGTACTTC.

The J gene is TRBJ2-3, the V gene TRBV28, with TRBD2 matching over 14 bases. CDR3 length: 17 amino acids. Trimming at V came to 5 bases and at J to 5 bases, leaving 9 bases not matched to a gene. CDR1 is MDHEN, CDR2 SYDVKM, per germline. The CDR3 protein is CASSLGTSGSLGDTQYF. The DNA of the CDR3 is TGTGCCAGCAGTCTCGGGACTAGCGGGAGTTTGGGAGATACGCAGTATTTT.

The V gene is TRBV5-5, the J gene TRBJ1-2; unclear D gene. The CDR3 extends over 13 amino acids. Germline assignment: CDR1 SGHKS and CDR2 YYEKEE (reference sequence). The V and J ends lost 3 bases and 4 bases respectively, with 10 bases between them. The CDR3 protein is CASSSLKSYGYTF. CDR3 DNA sequence: TGTGCCAGCAGCTCCCTAAAGAGCTATGGCTACACCTTC. Complete variable domain (other parts from reference TRBV5-5 and TRBJ1-2): DAGVTQSPTHLIKTRGQQVTLRCSPISGHKSVSWYQQVLGQGPQFIFQYYEKEERGRGNFPDRFSARQFPNYSSELNVNALLLGDSALYLCASSSLKSYGYTFGSGTRLTVV.

With respect to this clone: Other DNA sequences of this sample code for an identical CDR3. The chain couples TRBV28 to TRBJ2-3; TRBD2 is a possible D gene (6 bases). Germline CDR1 and CDR2: MDHEN and SYDVKM. V was pared by 7 bases and J by 3 bases, with 14 bases between. The length of the CDR3 is 14 residues. The CDR3 sequence is CASTLGRRTDTQYF. CDR3 bases: TGTGCCAGCACCTTGGGGAGGAGAACAGATACGCAGTATTTT.

The genes are TRBV6-6 and TRBJ1-1; D remains unclear. Trimming stripped 8 bases from V and 0 bases from J, with 10 bases between. The CDR3 spans 13 residues. Germline-derived CDR1 and CDR2 are MNHNY and SVGAGI (reference sequence). The CDR3 nucleotides are TGTGCCAGCGTTTCGATACTGAACACTGAAGCTTTCTTT. Its protein product is CASVSILNTEAFF.

The chain has TRBV10-3 and TRBJ2-1; D is possibly TRBD2 (5 bases). Trimming took 8 bases from V and 7 from J, leaving 12 bases between them. This CDR3 has 12 residues. Germline V gene sequence: CDR1 ENHRY, CDR2 SYGVKD. The DNA for the CDR3 is TGTGCCATCGGGCTACTAGAGAATGAGCAGTTCTTC. The encoded protein is CAIGLLENEQFF.

CDR3 sequence reads: CASSKDRGSDEKLFF. CDR3 bases: TGCGCCAGCAGCAAGGACAGGGGGTCCGATGAAAAACTGTTTTTT. The chain joins TRBV5-1 to TRBJ1-4, with 10 bases matching TRBD1. The germline V gene encodes CDR1 SGHRS and CDR2 YFSETQ. Trimming took 4 bases from V and 6 from J; bases not matched to a gene: 6. The CDR3 consists of 15 residues. The full variable domain, rest sourced from reference TRBV5-1 and TRBJ1-4, is KAGVTQTPRYLIKTRGQQVTLSCSPISGHRSVSWYQQTPGQGLQFLFEYFSETQRNKGNFPGRFSGRQFSNSRSEMNVSTLELGDSALYLCASSKDRGSDEKLFFGSGTQLSVL.

V gene TRBV6-5 combines with J gene TRBJ1-5; no clear D gene. The CDR3 runs 14 residues. Germline lookup yields CDR1 MNHEY and CDR2 SVGAGI. The V end lost 2 bases, the J end lost 5 bases, and 10 bases lay between the germline ends. DNA of the CDR3: TGTGCCAGCAGTTACCCGGATCAGGATCAGCCCCAGCATTTT. Protein product: CASSYPDQDQPQHF.

The chain has TRBV5-4 and TRBJ2-6; the D gene is possibly TRBD1 (5 bases). Germline CDR1 is SGHNT and CDR2 is YYREEE (reference sequence). This CDR3 has 15 amino acids. V lost 2 bases to trimming and J lost 3 bases, with 9 bases between them. In nucleotides, the CDR3 is TGTGCCAGCAGCTTAGAAGGGGTTGGGGCCAACGTCCTGACTTTC. Translated: CASSLEGVGANVLTF.

The chain uses TRBV5-6 and TRBJ2-3, with D perhaps TRBD1 (6 bases). Germline CDR1 reads SGHDT; CDR2 reads YYEEEE. This CDR3 comprises 13 residues. With 0 bases removed from V and 9 bases from J, the gap between germline ends came to 11 bases. For the CDR3, the DNA is TGTGCCAGCAGCTTGGTGTTCACAGGGACGCAGTATTTT. Its translation is CASSLVFTGTQYF.

This clone was seen a single time. V gene TRBV6-1 combines with J gene TRBJ2-3, with D hard to call. V gave up 10 bases and J gave up 0 bases, with 11 bases separating them. The germline V gene encodes CDR1 MNHNS and CDR2 SASEGT. The CDR3 spans 13 residues. CDR3 sequence reads: CAIAPRSTDTQYF. The CDR3 DNA reads as TGTGCCATCGCTCCGAGAAGCACAGATACGCAGTATTTT.

This clone came up once. This specimen includes other DNA sequences encoding the same CDR3. The chain combines TRBV2 with TRBJ2-6; TRBD1 aligns across 7 bases. V lost 4 bases to trimming and J lost 2 bases; unmatched junction nucleotides: 2. This CDR3 region has 15 residues. CDR1 is SNHLY, CDR2 FYNNEI, per germline. CDR3 protein: CASSVDRAGANVLTF. CDR3 sequence (DNA): TGTGCCAGCAGTGTCGACAGGGCTGGGGCCAACGTCCTGACTTTC.

The chain is built from TRBV5-5 and TRBJ2-2; D is unresolved. Germline loops: CDR1 SGHKS, CDR2 YYEKEE (reference sequence). V was cut by 6 bases and J by 6 bases, with 12 bases left in between. The CDR3 has 13 amino acids. In DNA form, the CDR3 reads TGTGCCAGCACCCCTATCTTGCCCGGGGAGCTGTTTTTT. This gives the protein CASTPILPGELFF.

V usage is TRBV10-3 and J usage is TRBJ2-7, with 9 bases that match TRBD1. In germline, CDR1 is ENHRY, CDR2 SYGVKD. J lost 6 bases, V lost 3 bases, and 6 bases had no gene match. CDR3 length equals 14 residues. CDR3 coding DNA: TGTGCCATCAGTGATGCCGGGACAGGGTTCGAGCAGTACTTC. Protein: CAISDAGTGFEQYF.

The J gene is TRBJ1-5, the V gene TRBV5-1; 7 positions agree with TRBD1. The V gene's germline CDR1 is SGHRS and CDR2 YFSETQ. This CDR3 region has 15 residues. The junction had 6 bases not matched to a gene; V was cut back by 0 bases and J by 6 bases. Here the CDR3 reads CASSLAGGGGQPQHF. The CDR3 nucleotides read TGCGCCAGCAGCTTGGCAGGAGGGGGCGGTCAGCCCCAGCATTTT.

With regard to this clone: This same CDR3 is encoded by further DNA sequences in the sample. This chain uses TRBV7-3 with TRBJ2-1; 10 bases map to TRBD1. Unmatched junction bases numbered 6, after V lost 6 bases and J lost 4 bases. This CDR3 spans 15 amino acids. In germline, CDR1 is SGHTA, CDR2 FQGTGA. CDR3 DNA sequence: TGTGCCAGCAGTCTGACAGGGGGCCTATACAATGAGCAGTTCTTC. It codes for CASSLTGGLYNEQFF. The variable domain in full, with the rest retrieved from reference TRBV7-3 and TRBJ2-1, is GAGVSQTPSNKVTEKGKYVELRCDPISGHTALYWYRQSLGQGPEFLIYFQGTGAADDSGLPNDRFFAVRPEGSVSTLKIQRTERGDSAVYLCASSLTGGLYNEQFFGPGTRLTVL.

A few counts support this clone. The V and J genes are TRBV15 and TRBJ2-7, with 8 bases lining up with TRBD1. V shed 6 bases, J shed 2 bases, and the junction held 6 bases outside the gene matches. Germline V CDR1 and CDR2: LNHNV, YYDKDF (reference sequence). The CDR3 sequence is 14 residues long. The CDR3 region is CATRVPGGTYEQYF. CDR3 DNA: TGTGCCACCAGGGTACCAGGGGGCACCTACGAGCAGTACTTC.

V and J are TRBV19 and TRBJ2-1, with 9 bases identical to TRBD2. Germline values: CDR1 LNHDA, CDR2 SQIVND (reference sequence). This CDR3 has 14 amino acids. The V segment lost 3 bases and the J segment 9 bases; nucleotides outside the gene matches: 6. DNA for the CDR3: TGTGCCAGTAGTATCCAGGCGGGAGGGCTTGAGCAGTTCTTC. As protein: CASSIQAGGLEQFF.

The V and J genes are TRBV4-1 and TRBJ2-1; tentative D call: TRBD1 (5 bases). With 1 base removed from V and 7 bases from J, the gap between germline ends came to 17 bases. In germline, CDR1 is MGHRA, CDR2 YSYEKL. This CDR3 is 16 amino acids long. The CDR3 bases are TGCGCCAGCAGCCAAGTTCGTGACCCAGGGCTGAATGAGCAGTTCTTC. It yields the protein CASSQVRDPGLNEQFF.

This rearrangement joins TRBV21-1 to TRBJ2-3; TRBD2 is the table's D call and was not checked against the DNA. TRBV21-1 is a recognized pseudogene. The CDR3 loop spans 17 amino acids. The DNA of the CDR3 is TGTGCCAGCAGCGATACCTGGACTAGCGGGAGCACAGATACGCAGTATTTT. The encoded protein is CASSDTWTSGSTDTQYF.

The V call is TRBV28, the J call TRBJ2-7; D might be TRBD1 (6 bases). Trimming stripped 5 bases from V and 9 bases from J, with 20 bases between. The CDR3 loop spans 14 amino acids. CDR1 and CDR2 from the germline V gene are MDHEN and SYDVKM. The CDR3 nucleotides are TGTGCCAGCAGTCCCGGGACACTGTACGAACTGCAGTACTTC. This sequence encodes CASSPGTLYELQYF.

CDR3 loop: CASSPRRRDYGYTF. The CDR3 nucleotides read TGTGCCAGCAGTCCCCGTCGACGGGACTATGGCTACACCTTC. The chain couples TRBV6-5 to TRBJ1-2; D not certain. V dropped 5 bases and J dropped 3 bases, with 13 bases sitting between them. CDR1 is MNHEY, CDR2 SVGAGI, per germline. The CDR3 spans 14 residues.

The rearrangement links TRBV28 to TRBJ2-1; the D is unclear. Germline loops: CDR1 MDHEN, CDR2 SYDVKM. V was shortened by 7 bases and J by 3 bases, with 16 bases between the two germline ends. This CDR3 has 15 residues. This CDR3 is CASTSPALIYNEQFF. The DNA of the CDR3 is TGTGCCAGCACCTCACCGGCTCTAATCTACAATGAGCAGTTCTTC.

The genes are TRBV5-1 and TRBJ1-2; TRBD1 matches at 7 bases. Germline CDR1 SGHRS, CDR2 YFSETQ. Germline trimming cut 0 bases from V and 1 base from J; bases unmatched to any gene: 9. CDR3 size: 17 residues. In DNA, the CDR3 is TGCGCCAGCAGCTTGGCTGTAGGGACAGATCTTAACTATGGCTACACCTTC. Translation: CASSLAVGTDLNYGYTF.